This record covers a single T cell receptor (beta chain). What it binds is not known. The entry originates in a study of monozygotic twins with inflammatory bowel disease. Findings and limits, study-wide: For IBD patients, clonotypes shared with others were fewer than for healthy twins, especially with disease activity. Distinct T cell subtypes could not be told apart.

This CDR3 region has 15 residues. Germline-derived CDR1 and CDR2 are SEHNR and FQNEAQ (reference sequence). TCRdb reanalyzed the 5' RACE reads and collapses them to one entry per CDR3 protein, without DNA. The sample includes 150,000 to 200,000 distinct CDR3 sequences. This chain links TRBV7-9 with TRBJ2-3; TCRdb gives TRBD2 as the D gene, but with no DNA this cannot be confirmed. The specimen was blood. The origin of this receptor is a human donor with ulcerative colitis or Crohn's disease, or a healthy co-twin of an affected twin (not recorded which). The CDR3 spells CASSWGLRGGDTQYF.